This TCR beta chain was sequenced in a study of blood T cell repertoires in COVID-19. The junction had 2 bases not matched to a gene; V was cut back by 1 base and J by 2 bases. CDR1 and CDR2 (germline): LGHDT, YNNKEL (reference sequence). The CDR3 extends over 15 amino acids. Authors' analysis steps: Cell counts per sample came from amplifying reference gene primers. Using immunoSEQ multiplex PCR, the repertoire was profiled, and TCRdb retains in-frame clones only, with some absent. That table is the source of V, J and clone size, and D and trimming were worked out from the DNA. The sample lists about 140,000 clones, 75% to 80% seen once, with roughly 9% in the top ten.

V is TRBV3-1 (or the pseudogene TRBV3-2) and J is TRBJ2-1; 7 bases match TRBD2. The receptor comes from a woman aged 45-65 years with active or convalescent COVID-19. Specimen: peripheral blood. The CDR3 is CASSQGGSTYNEQFF. In nucleotides, the CDR3 is TGTGCCAGCAGCCAAGGCGGGAGTACCTACAATGAGCAGTTCTTC.